The TCR beta chain under discussion was sequenced for a study of T-cell reconstitution after alpha-beta-depleted transplantation in children. In this sample, this clonotype turned up many times. V lost 5 bases and J lost 2, with 10 bases in between. CDR1 and CDR2 (germline): SEHNR, FQNEAQ (reference sequence). CDR3 length: 14 residues. Preparation of the TCRbeta library involved a method that used unique molecular identifiers. Each CDR3 protein gets one entry after TCRdb re-called the PCR reads with MiXCR. The table records approximately 400,000 distinct CDR3 sequences, approximately 11% of them present only once.

The TCR originated in a human donor who donated a stem cell graft to a child with acute myeloid leukemia. The material was PBMCs from the stem cell graft donor, obtained from the stem cell graft. J is TRBJ1-3 and V is TRBV7-9; maybe TRBD1 (5 bases). CDR3 sequence: CASSPRGAGNTIYF. DNA for the CDR3: TGTGCCAGCAGCCCCCGAGGGGCTGGAAACACCATATATTTT.